This TCR beta chain derives from a study of long-term antiretroviral therapy in people with HIV. About the research overall: The oldest specimens predate the 2015 immediate-ART recommendation by about a decade.

Trimming took off 3 bases at V and 4 bases at J, with 13 bases between the two ends. CDR1 and CDR2 (germline): SEHNR, FQNEAQ (reference sequence). This CDR3 has 15 amino acids. Investigators performed immunoSEQ version v3.0 at survey level. The table came from immunoSEQ multiplex PCR; TCRdb's copy has only in-frame clones and leaves some out. The sample holds fewer than 40,000 clones, around 72% seen once. Worth noting for this clone: Its antigen remains unknown.

Points from the study as a whole: Post-ART diversity increased but stayed below transplant donor controls. Pre-ART clonal expansion yielded clones that dominated the repertoire at all time points.

J is TRBJ1-5 and V is TRBV7-9, with D maybe TRBD1 (5 bases). This clonotype was sampled from a woman aged 45 to 65 with HIV. Sequenced material: unsorted PBMCs, taken 3.1 years after starting antiretroviral therapy. CDR3 nucleotides: TGTGCCAGCAGCTTGGGGCTTGGAGGGAATCAGCCCCAGCATTTT. It yields the protein CASSLGLGGNQPQHF. The variable domain in full, with the rest retrieved from reference TRBV7-9 and TRBJ1-5, is DTGVSQNPRHKITKRGQNVTFRCDPISEHNRLYWYRQTLGQGPEFLTYFQNEAQLEKSRLLSDRFSAERPKGSFSTLEIQRTEQGDSAMYLCASSLGLGGNQPQHFGDGTRLSIL.